One sample yielded the 29 T cell receptor beta chains listed below, sequenced in a study of blood T cell repertoires in COVID-19. Method: immunoSEQ multiplex PCR; TCRdb's copy keeps in-frame clones and lacks some. The table lists 180,000 or so clones, roughly four fifths of them singletons, with approximately 9.9% in the top ten. The specimen was peripheral blood. All receptors derive from a woman aged 40 to 50 with COVID-19, enrolled during active disease.

J is TRBJ2-7 and V is TRBV5-6; D is ambiguous. V lost 3 bases to trimming and J lost 0 bases, with 10 bases between them. The germline V gene has CDR1 SGHDT and CDR2 YYEEEE. The CDR3 has 14 amino acids. DNA for the CDR3: TGTGCCAGCAGCTCAACGGGTAGCTCCTACGAGCAGTACTTC. Protein product: CASSSTGSSYEQYF.

CDR3 DNA sequence: TGTGCCAGCTCAGCAGACAGGGACTCGAGGGAGCAGTACTTC. Amino acid sequence: CASSADRDSREQYF. V usage is TRBV18 and J usage is TRBJ2-7, with D possibly being TRBD1 (7 bases). Germline V lookup: CDR1 KGHSH, CDR2 LQKENI. V lost 5 bases and J 7 bases, leaving 18 bases between the germline ends. The CDR3 loop spans 14 amino acids.

The J gene is TRBJ1-6, the V gene TRBV7-2; D is unclear. The CDR3 is made up of 13 amino acids. The V gene lost 1 base and the J gene lost 9 bases, with 7 bases spanning the gap. Germline V gene lookup returns CDR1 SGHTA and CDR2 FQGNSA. The DNA for the CDR3 is TGTGCCAGCAGCTTAGAGAGGGTTTCACCCCTCCACTTT. Translating gives CASSLERVSPLHF.

This rearrangement joins TRBV15 to TRBJ1-5, with D possibly being TRBD1 (5 bases). Germline loops: CDR1 LNHNV, CDR2 YYDKDF (reference sequence). The ends were cut back, 0 bases at V and 4 bases at J, with 13 bases in the middle. CDR3 length: 16 amino acids. The CDR3 coding sequence is TGTGCCACCAGCAGAGATTTGTCAGGGCCTAATCAGCCCCAGCATTTT. It specifies CATSRDLSGPNQPQHF.

The V gene is TRBV9, the J gene TRBJ2-2; possibly TRBD2 for D (6 bases). CDR1 SGDLS and CDR2 YYNGEE come from the germline V gene. V was shortened by 4 bases and J by 6 bases, with 13 bases between the two germline ends. This CDR3 has 14 residues. CDR3 sequence reads: CASSLFSGAGELFF. CDR3 nucleotide sequence: TGTGCCAGCAGCCTATTCTCGGGGGCCGGGGAGCTGTTTTTT.

The chain carries TRBV18 and TRBJ1-5, with 7 nucleotides matching TRBD1. Trimming removed 8 bases from V and 0 bases from J; junction bases left unmatched: 7. Germline V CDR1 and CDR2: KGHSH, LQKENI. The CDR3 extends over 15 amino acids. The DNA for the CDR3 is TGTGCCAGCGCCATTGACAGGGATAGCAATCAGCCCCAGCATTTT. Translated, it gives CASAIDRDSNQPQHF.

The rearrangement links TRBV14 to TRBJ1-1; D unresolved. CDR3 length equals 11 residues. V lost 4 bases and J 8 bases, leaving 8 bases between the germline ends. From germline, CDR1 is SGHDN and CDR2 FVKESK. CDR3 residues: CASSPVGEAFF. The CDR3 DNA sequence: TGTGCCAGCAGCCCGGTGGGCGAAGCTTTCTTT.

In its sample, this clone was seen a few times. The chain has TRBV3-1 (or the pseudogene TRBV3-2) and TRBJ2-1; 10 nucleotides match TRBD2. V was clipped by 2 bases and J by 7 bases; unmatched bases: 5. CDR3 length: 15 amino acids. Germline assignment: CDR1 LGHDT and CDR2 YNNKEL (reference sequence). CDR3 in amino acids: CASSQSSGRLNEQFF. The DNA for the CDR3 is TGTGCCAGCAGCCAATCTAGCGGGAGATTAAATGAGCAGTTCTTC.

The chain carries TRBV15 and TRBJ1-1; D perhaps matches TRBD1 (5 bases). This CDR3 region has 13 residues. Germline V CDR1 and CDR2: LNHNV, YYDKDF (reference sequence). The V and J ends lost 3 bases and 3 bases respectively, with 8 bases between them. The chain's CDR3 is CATSRGGDTEAFF. The DNA for the CDR3 is TGTGCCACCAGCAGGGGGGGAGACACTGAAGCTTTCTTT.

V usage is TRBV19 and J usage is TRBJ2-5, with 8 positions matching TRBD2. The CDR3 has 16 residues. CDR1 and CDR2 (germline): LNHDA, SQIVND (reference sequence). J was trimmed by 5 bases and V by 5 bases; bases with no gene match: 13. The CDR3 reads CASSPGGAGVRETQYF. The CDR3 nucleotides are TGTGCCAGTAGTCCGGGCGGAGCGGGAGTCCGGGAGACCCAGTACTTC.

The chain couples TRBV7-8 to TRBJ2-3; 9 bases line up with TRBD1. Germline CDR1 and CDR2: SGHVS and FQNEAQ. The V and J ends lost 1 base and 0 bases, in that order; junction bases with no gene match: 2. This CDR3 comprises 16 residues. CDR3 DNA: TGTGCCAGCAGCTTAGATGGGACAGGGAGCACAGATACGCAGTATTTT. As protein: CASSLDGTGSTDTQYF.

The rearrangement uses TRBV3-1 (or the pseudogene TRBV3-2) and TRBJ2-3; TRBD2 matches at 9 bases. Looked up from germline, CDR1 is LGHDT and CDR2 is YNNKEL (reference sequence). V lost 1 base and J lost 2; bases outside the gene matches: 4. The CDR3 covers 16 residues. The CDR3 protein is CASSQGGGGATDTQYF. The CDR3 DNA reads as TGTGCCAGCAGCCAAGGGGGCGGGGGGGCCACAGATACGCAGTATTTT.

This rearrangement joins TRBV27 to TRBJ2-7; 7 positions match TRBD1. Germline loops: CDR1 MNHEY, CDR2 SMNVEV (reference sequence). V dropped 8 bases and J dropped 3; count of bases not matched to a gene: 10. This CDR3 comprises 14 residues. This CDR3 reads CASQIQTGFYEQYV. CDR3 coding DNA: TGTGCCAGCCAAATCCAGACAGGGTTCTACGAGCAGTACGTC.

The V and J genes are TRBV19 and TRBJ1-1, with D hard to call. The CDR3 runs to 13 residues. The germline V and J ends were trimmed by 3 bases and 1 base, with 6 bases remaining between them. Germline V gene sequence: CDR1 LNHDA, CDR2 SQIVND (reference sequence). The CDR3 sequence: CASSIEGNTEAFF. The CDR3 DNA sequence: TGTGCCAGTAGTATTGAGGGGAACACTGAAGCTTTCTTT. Combining the CDR3 with reference TRBV19 and TRBJ1-1 gives the whole variable domain DGGITQSPKYLFRKEGQNVTLSCEQNLNHDAMYWYRQDPGQGLRLIYYSQIVNDFQKGDIAEGYSVSREKKESFPLTVTSAQKNPTAFYLCASSIEGNTEAFFGQGTRLTVV.

The CDR3 here is CASSEGLLTSTDTQYF. The DNA for the CDR3 is TGTGCCAGCAGTGAAGGACTATTGACTAGCACAGATACGCAGTATTTT. V usage is TRBV2 and J usage is TRBJ2-3; D is perhaps TRBD2 (5 bases). The germline CDR1 and CDR2 sequences are SNHLY and FYNNEI. The CDR3 runs 16 residues. Trimming cost V 1 base and J 0 bases, with 11 bases left between them.

The chain is built from TRBV4-2 and TRBJ2-2, with D hard to call. The CDR3 sequence is 15 residues long. V dropped 1 base and J dropped 1 base, with 7 bases sitting between them. The V gene's germline CDR1 is LGHNA and CDR2 YNFKEQ. Written as DNA, the CDR3 is TGTGCCAGCAGCCAAGTTACAGAGAACACCGGGGAGCTGTTTTTT. This translates into CASSQVTENTGELFF.

The DNA for the CDR3 is TGTGCCAGCAGCCTACTGGGCGTCGCCTACGAGCAGTACGTC. Translation: CASSLLGVAYEQYV. The chain recombines TRBV7-8 with TRBJ2-7; D is undetermined. CDR1 and CDR2 (germline): SGHVS, FQNEAQ. The CDR3 is made up of 14 amino acids. V was pared by 5 bases and J by 2 bases, with 13 bases between.

The rearrangement joins TRBV6-5 to TRBJ1-2; D is undetermined. The CDR3 is made up of 13 amino acids. Between the trimmed V and J ends, which lost 5 bases and 5 bases, there was a span of 12 bases. Germline CDR1 reads MNHEY; CDR2 reads SVGAGI. The CDR3 is CASSPHEGYGYTF. The CDR3 nucleotides read TGTGCCAGCAGTCCCCACGAGGGATATGGCTACACCTTC.

The gene calls are TRBV29-1 and TRBJ1-5; the D gene is possibly TRBD1 (5 bases). Trimming stripped 7 bases from V and 1 base from J, with 17 bases between. This CDR3 comprises 15 residues. CDR1 and CDR2 (germline): SQVTM, ANQGSEA. CDR3 nucleotides: TGCAGCGGCCCCGGGGACGGGGGAAGCAATCAGCCCCAGCATTTT. This encodes CSGPGDGGSNQPQHF.

The CDR3 DNA reads TGTGCCATCGACGACAGGCGGACTGCCAACGGATGCGAGCAGTTCTTC. Protein: CAIDDRRTANGCEQFF. The chain employs TRBV25-1 and TRBJ2-1; TRBD1 might be the D (6 bases). The CDR3 extends over 16 amino acids. V was clipped by 10 bases and J by 10 bases, with 29 bases between them. The germline gives CDR1 MGHDK, CDR2 SYGVNS.

The CDR3 DNA sequence: TGTGCCAGCAGCCTCGGGTGGGAGACCCAGTACTTC. It yields the protein CASSLGWETQYF. The chain has TRBV5-6 and TRBJ2-5; D is unclear. V was pared by 4 bases and J by 5 bases, with 9 bases between. The CDR3 runs 12 residues. Germline lookup yields CDR1 SGHDT and CDR2 YYEEEE.

The rearrangement links TRBV4-1 to TRBJ2-1; 9 bases map to TRBD2. CDR3 length: 18 residues. Trimming cost V 1 base and J 0 bases; bases outside gene matches: 7. Germline-derived CDR1 and CDR2 are MGHRA and YSYEKL. DNA of the CDR3: TGCGCCAGCAGCCAAGGGCGGGGGGGCCTTGTCTCCTACAATGAGCAGTTCTTC. It translates to CASSQGRGGLVSYNEQFF.

This chain links TRBV7-3 with TRBJ2-5, with TRBD1 matching 8 bases. CDR1 SGHTA and CDR2 FQGTGA come from the germline V gene. Trimming removed 1 base from V and 1 base from J; junction bases left unmatched: 8. There are 17 residues in the CDR3. CDR3 in DNA: TGTGCCAGCAGCTTAAACCCCGAACAGGGGGGCCAAGAGACCCAGTACTTC. Translated: CASSLNPEQGGQETQYF.

The CDR3 region has the DNA TGCAGCGCCGGCGGACAGGGGGACTACGAGCAGTACTTC. It encodes CSAGGQGDYEQYF. The rearrangement links TRBV29-1 to TRBJ2-7; 10 bases are a match to TRBD1. Unmatched junction bases numbered 6, after V lost 7 bases and J lost 3 bases. CDR1 and CDR2 from the germline V gene are SQVTM and ANQGSEA. The CDR3 totals 13 residues.

The CDR3 DNA is TGCGCCAGCAGCCTCCACAGGGGCCAGCCCCAGCATTTT. Translation gives CASSLHRGQPQHF. The chain couples TRBV5-1 to TRBJ1-5; 7 bases match TRBD1. The CDR3 runs 13 residues. V shed 4 bases and J 7 bases; nucleotides not matched to a gene: 5. Germline V lookup: CDR1 SGHRS, CDR2 YFSETQ. Full variable domain (rest looked up from reference TRBV5-1 and TRBJ1-5): KAGVTQTPRYLIKTRGQQVTLSCSPISGHRSVSWYQQTPGQGLQFLFEYFSETQRNKGNFPGRFSGRQFSNSRSEMNVSTLELGDSALYLCASSLHRGQPQHFGDGTRLSIL.

This chain joins TRBV28 and TRBJ2-1; TRBD2 aligns across 12 bases. V dropped 6 bases and J dropped 4; count of bases not matched to a gene: 4. Germline values: CDR1 MDHEN, CDR2 SYDVKM. The CDR3 covers 15 residues. CDR3 amino acids: CASSQTSGSYNEQFF. The CDR3 coding sequence is TGTGCCAGCAGCCAGACTAGCGGGAGTTACAATGAGCAGTTCTTC.

The J gene is TRBJ1-1, the V gene TRBV6-5; TRBD1 might be the D (6 bases). V lost 6 bases to trimming and J lost 11 bases, with 16 bases between them. The CDR3 has 12 residues. Germline V gene lookup returns CDR1 MNHEY and CDR2 SVGAGI. The CDR3 reads CASRDSRGKAFF. CDR3 nucleotides: TGTGCCAGCAGGGACAGCCGGGGCAAGGCTTTCTTT.

This sequence joins TRBV24-1 and TRBJ2-3; TRBD2 matches at 8 bases. With 1 base clipped from V and 0 bases from J, the junction kept 2 bases outside the gene matches. The length of the CDR3 is 16 residues. In germline, CDR1 is KGHDR, CDR2 SFDVKD. This CDR3 is CATSDLGGGSTDTQYF. The CDR3 coding sequence is TGTGCCACCAGTGATTTAGGCGGGGGGAGCACAGATACGCAGTATTTT.

V is TRBV10-1 and J is TRBJ2-1, with TRBD2 matching 8 bases. Germline trimming cut 2 bases from V and 8 bases from J; bases unmatched to any gene: 8. Germline V CDR1 and CDR2: WNHNN, SYGVQD (reference sequence). The CDR3 length is 15 residues. CDR3 amino acids: CASSEAVAGSDEQFF. The CDR3 DNA reads TGCGCCAGCAGTGAGGCGGTAGCGGGGTCGGATGAGCAGTTCTTC.